One sample yielded the 32 T cell receptor beta chains listed below, sequenced in a study of Tregs in tolerant kidney transplant recipients. Mixed chimerism was transient after nonmyeloablative marrow transplants from related graft donors. Some clones are missing from TCRdb's copy, which holds only in-frame ones; the method was immunoSEQ multiplex PCR. This sample has over 70,000 clones, with around 90% found just once. This specimen consisted of CD4+ T cells from blood (PBMCs), obtained 24 months after the transplant. Receptor source: a human patient who received a combined kidney and bone marrow transplant. The graft donor may have contributed some T cells.

The rearrangement links TRBV7-3 to TRBJ2-2; 9 bases match TRBD1. V dropped 5 bases and J dropped 1; count of bases not matched to a gene: 5. Germline V gene sequence: CDR1 SGHTA, CDR2 FQGTGA. The CDR3 loop spans 16 amino acids. CDR3 nucleotides: TGTGCCAGCAGCCCACGGACAGGGGTGAACACCGGGGAGCTGTTTTTT. Protein: CASSPRTGVNTGELFF.

This chain links TRBV5-4 with TRBJ1-3, with D maybe TRBD1 (5 bases). Trimming stripped 5 bases from V and 1 base from J, with 7 bases between. This CDR3 has 13 amino acids. CDR1 SGHNT and CDR2 YYREEE come from the germline V gene (reference sequence). CDR3 nucleotides: TGTGCCAGCAGGGGGGGATCTGGAAACACCATATATTTT. Translated: CASRGGSGNTIYF.

V usage is TRBV11-3 and J usage is TRBJ2-5; weak D call: TRBD1 (5 bases). Gene TRBJ2-7 matches the end of the DNA better, so the J call may be wrong. Germline values: CDR1 SGHNT, CDR2 YENEEA. This CDR3 has 13 amino acids. The CDR3 loop is CASSLGFRAEQYF. The CDR3 DNA sequence: TGTGCCAGCAGCTTAGGGTTCAGGGCCGAGCAGTACTTC.

The CDR3 bases are TGTGCCAGCAGCGCGGACAGGGTTAAGGATGAGCAGTTCTTC. This encodes CASSADRVKDEQFF. The chain joins TRBV21-1 to TRBJ2-1; the table's TRBD1 call for D was not verified on the DNA. TRBV21-1 is tagged as a pseudogene. CDR3 length equals 14 residues.

The chain uses TRBV2 and TRBJ2-3; TRBD2 aligns across 9 bases. The CDR3 extends over 14 amino acids. Germline V gene lookup returns CDR1 SNHLY and CDR2 FYNNEI. The ends lost 3 bases at V and 14 bases at J; junction bases unmatched: 12. The CDR3 here is CASSEVKSGRFLYF. The CDR3 bases are TGTGCCAGCAGTGAGGTCAAAAGCGGGAGGTTCTTGTATTTT.

V usage is TRBV7-3 and J usage is TRBJ2-2, with 7 bases that match TRBD2. Per germline, CDR1 SGHTA and CDR2 FQGTGA. This CDR3 is 15 amino acids long. V trimming: 4 bases; J trimming: 3 bases; junction bases outside the gene matches: 5. For the CDR3, the DNA is TGTGCCAGCAGCTCCTCAGGGAGGGACACCGGGGAGCTGTTTTTT. It is translated as CASSSSGRDTGELFF.

V is TRBV28 and J is TRBJ2-7, with 13 bases lining up with TRBD2. CDR3 length equals 14 residues. Germline CDR1 and CDR2: MDHEN and SYDVKM. V gave up 7 bases and J gave up 5 bases; unmatched junction bases: 5. This chain's CDR3 is CASKLAGGPHEQYF. The CDR3, as DNA: TGTGCCAGCAAACTAGCGGGGGGGCCCCACGAGCAGTACTTC.

J is TRBJ2-7 and V is TRBV7-8; D is possibly TRBD1 (6 bases). The CDR3 runs to 16 residues. V lost 1 base and J lost 8, with 21 bases in between. Germline assignment: CDR1 SGHVS and CDR2 FQNEAQ. The CDR3 region is CASSLVGLGDTYKQYF. Here the CDR3 DNA reads TGTGCCAGCAGCTTAGTCGGGTTAGGGGACACCTATAAGCAGTACTTC.

This chain uses TRBV7-2 with TRBJ1-1; unclear D gene. Trimming took 1 base from V and 2 from J, leaving 11 bases between them. Per the germline V gene, CDR1 is SGHTA and CDR2 is FQGNSA. The CDR3 runs 15 residues. Here the CDR3 DNA reads TGTGCCAGCAGCTTAGAGGTGGGGAGAAACACTGAAGCTTTCTTT. Amino acids: CASSLEVGRNTEAFF.

V and J are TRBV6-5 and TRBJ1-5; D might be TRBD1 (6 bases). Germline V gives CDR1 MNHEY, CDR2 SVGAGI. With 4 bases removed from V and 5 bases from J, the gap between germline ends came to 12 bases. The CDR3 extends over 14 amino acids. The chain's CDR3 is CASSSNRADQPQHF. Written as DNA, the CDR3 is TGTGCCAGCAGTTCCAACAGGGCCGATCAGCCCCAGCATTTT.

This clone was observed once. The chain has TRBV5-1 and TRBJ2-1; 12 bases are shared with TRBD2. The CDR3 spans 16 residues. With 0 bases clipped from V and 6 bases from J, the junction kept 4 bases outside the gene matches. Germline assignment: CDR1 SGHRS and CDR2 YFSETQ. CDR3 amino acids: CASSLASGGASNEQFF. CDR3 DNA: TGCGCCAGCAGCTTGGCTAGCGGGGGGGCCTCCAATGAGCAGTTCTTC.

Regarding this clone: In the same sample, other DNA sequences code for this CDR3. This rearrangement joins TRBV5-1 to TRBJ1-6, with 8 positions matching TRBD1. CDR1 SGHRS and CDR2 YFSETQ come from the germline V gene. V gave up 2 bases and J gave up 5 bases; unmatched junction bases: 3. The CDR3 covers 15 residues. The CDR3 here is CASSLQGVNNSPLHF. The CDR3 nucleotides are TGCGCCAGCAGCTTACAGGGGGTCAATAATTCACCCCTCCACTTT.

The V gene is TRBV2, the J gene TRBJ1-2, with 8 bases aligning to TRBD1. After removal of 2 bases from V and 7 bases from J, the junction contained 9 bases not matched to a gene. Germline loops: CDR1 SNHLY, CDR2 FYNNEI. This CDR3 is built from 15 residues. The CDR3 is CASSETRPGGFGYTF. Here the CDR3 DNA reads TGTGCCAGCAGTGAAACTCGGCCAGGGGGCTTTGGCTACACCTTC. Combining the CDR3 with reference TRBV2 and TRBJ1-2 gives the whole variable domain EPEVTQTPSHQVTQMGQEVILRCVPISNHLYFYWYRQILGQKVEFLVSFYNNEISEKSEIFDDQFSVERPDGSNFTLKIRSTKLEDSAMYFCASSETRPGGFGYTFGSGTRLTVV.

This sequence joins TRBV18 and TRBJ2-7; the match to TRBD1 covers 8 bases. The V gene end was trimmed by 2 bases and the J gene end by 4 bases; junction bases not matched to a gene: 10. Germline V gene data show CDR1 as KGHSH and CDR2 as LQKENI. The CDR3 sequence is 16 residues long. The CDR3 reads CASSPFASGDRYEQYF. The CDR3 DNA reads TGTGCCAGCTCACCATTCGCGTCGGGGGACAGGTACGAGCAGTACTTC.

The chain uses TRBV10-3 and TRBJ1-4, with D unclear. The CDR3 sequence is 15 residues long. Deletions cut 0 bases from V and 11 bases from J, with 16 bases between. CDR1 is ENHRY and CDR2 is SYGVKD in the germline V gene. The CDR3 spells CAISESGPAGGKLFF. The CDR3 coding sequence is TGTGCCATCAGTGAGTCAGGGCCTGCTGGAGGGAAACTGTTTTTT.

The chain employs TRBV4-1 and TRBJ2-7; TRBD2 agrees at 13 bases. Germline CDR1 is MGHRA and CDR2 is YSYEKL. V lost 4 bases, J lost 6 bases, and 6 bases stayed unmatched. The CDR3 is 15 amino acids. The CDR3 spells CASSPLGLAGSEQYF. The DNA for the CDR3 is TGCGCCAGCAGCCCTTTGGGACTAGCGGGAAGCGAGCAGTACTTC.

This chain uses TRBV7-3 with TRBJ2-3, with TRBD1 matching 12 bases. Per germline, CDR1 SGHTA and CDR2 FQGTGA. The V and J ends lost 3 bases and 5 bases, in that order; junction bases with no gene match: 6. The CDR3 runs to 16 residues. CDR3 amino acids: CASSLGTGGSLDTQYF. CDR3 in DNA: TGTGCCAGCAGCTTGGGGACAGGGGGCTCCTTAGATACGCAGTATTTT.

J is TRBJ2-2 and V is TRBV11-1, with D unclear. Germline CDR1 reads SGHAT; CDR2 reads FQDESV (reference sequence). This CDR3 comprises 13 residues. V gave up 3 bases and J gave up 5 bases, with 7 bases separating them. CDR3 nucleotide sequence: TGTGCCAGCAGCTTGCGAGGAACCGGGGAGCTGTTTTTT. It codes for CASSLRGTGELFF. The full variable domain, with the rest looked up from reference TRBV11-1 and TRBJ2-2, is EAEVAQSPRYKITEKSQAVAFWCDPISGHATLYWYRQILGQGPELLVQFQDESVVDDSQLPKDRFSAERLKGVDSTLKIQPAELGDSAMYLCASSLRGTGELFFGEGSRLTVL.

The rearrangement joins TRBV6-1 to TRBJ2-2; 7 bases agree with TRBD1. V shed 2 bases, J shed 2 bases, and the junction held 11 bases outside the gene matches. The CDR3 spans 18 residues. Germline V gene lookup returns CDR1 MNHNS and CDR2 SASEGT. The CDR3 loop is CASSERGWGQTNTGELFF. CDR3 DNA sequence: TGTGCCAGCAGTGAAAGGGGTTGGGGACAGACCAACACCGGGGAGCTGTTTTTT.

The rearrangement links TRBV7-3 to TRBJ2-5; no clear D. The V end lost 2 bases, the J end lost 5 bases, and 9 bases lay between the germline ends. Germline V gene sequence: CDR1 SGHTA, CDR2 FQGTGA. The CDR3 extends over 13 amino acids. CDR3 region: CASSLDARETQYF. Here the CDR3 DNA reads TGTGCCAGCAGCTTAGATGCCCGGGAGACCCAGTACTTC.

The chain is built from TRBV18 and TRBJ1-1, with D possibly TRBD1 on 6 matching bases. The CDR3 covers 12 residues. Germline values: CDR1 KGHSH, CDR2 LQKENI. The V gene lost 4 bases and the J gene lost 7 bases, with 10 bases spanning the gap. CDR3 residues: CASSLDSGEAFF. The CDR3 DNA follows: TGTGCCAGCTCACTGGACAGTGGTGAAGCTTTCTTT.

This clone is a singleton in its sample. The chain employs TRBV12-5 and TRBJ2-3; the D is unclear. Germline CDR1 LGHNT, CDR2 FRNRAP. Trimming pared 2 bases from V and 2 bases from J, leaving 8 bases between. This CDR3 region has 14 residues. The CDR3 nucleotides read TGTGCTAGTGGTTTGTTTAGCTTCACAGATACGCAGTATTTT. Its protein product is CASGLFSFTDTQYF.

This clone was detected only once. The V and J genes are TRBV7-3 and TRBJ2-3; TRBD1 agrees at 9 bases. The CDR3 spans 14 residues. The germline V gene encodes CDR1 SGHTA and CDR2 FQGTGA. With V trimmed by 5 bases and J by 4 bases, 4 bases remained unmatched. CDR3 DNA sequence: TGTGCCAGCAGCGCTCGACAGGGGGCAGATACGCAGTATTTT. Its protein is CASSARQGADTQYF.

CDR3 residues: CASGLDRGYEQYF. The CDR3, as DNA: TGTGCTAGTGGTTTGGACAGGGGCTACGAGCAGTACTTC. The chain has TRBV12-5 and TRBJ2-7, with 7 bases aligning to TRBD1. J lost 3 bases, V lost 1 base, and 0 bases had no gene match. Germline-derived CDR1 and CDR2 are LGHNT and FRNRAP. The CDR3 totals 13 residues.

The V gene is TRBV28, the J gene TRBJ2-7; D possibly corresponds to TRBD2 (6 bases). Germline V lookup: CDR1 MDHEN, CDR2 SYDVKM. The V end lost 5 bases, the J end lost 2 bases, and 16 bases lay between the germline ends. The CDR3 totals 15 residues. The CDR3 protein is CASSPLRTKPYEQYF. DNA of the CDR3: TGTGCCAGCAGTCCTTTAAGGACTAAACCCTACGAGCAGTACTTC.

This chain connects TRBV30 to TRBJ2-7, with TRBD2 as a possible D gene (5 bases). CDR1 is GTSNPN, CDR2 SVGIG, per germline (reference sequence). The CDR3 has 17 amino acids. Trimming cost V 0 bases and J 3 bases, with 21 bases left between them. The CDR3 region has the DNA TGTGCCTGGAGTGTACTTGGTAGCGAGAAGATTTTCTACGAGCAGTACTTC. Protein: CAWSVLGSEKIFYEQYF.

This clone has a handful of counts. This chain links TRBV19 with TRBJ1-1; D is undetermined. The germline CDR1 and CDR2 sequences are LNHDA and SQIVND (reference sequence). V was shortened by 4 bases and J by 1 base, with 7 bases between the two germline ends. This CDR3 spans 13 amino acids. The DNA of the CDR3 is TGTGCCAGTAGTAATCCCTCGAACACTGAAGCTTTCTTT. Protein product: CASSNPSNTEAFF.

This rearrangement joins TRBV28 to TRBJ1-5; tentative D call: TRBD1 (6 bases). The CDR3 loop spans 16 amino acids. Trimming shortened V by 6 bases and J by 5 bases, and 20 bases separated the two germline ends. Per germline, CDR1 MDHEN and CDR2 SYDVKM. CDR3 coding DNA: TGTGCCAGCAGCCTAGGGGGACCTCAGGGTTATCAGCCCCAGCATTTT. Protein product: CASSLGGPQGYQPQHF. The full variable domain, in which reference TRBV28 and TRBJ1-5 provide the parts outside the CDR3, is DVKVTQSSRYLVKRTGEKVFLECVQDMDHENMFWYRQDPGLGLRLIYFSYDVKMKEKGDIPEGYSVSREKKERFSLILESASTNQTSMYLCASSLGGPQGYQPQHFGDGTRLSIL.

CDR3 DNA sequence: TGTGCCTGGAGTGTAATTGACAGGGGAGAGTATGGCTACACCTTC. It is translated as CAWSVIDRGEYGYTF. The chain combines TRBV30 with TRBJ1-2, with 8 positions matching TRBD1. The CDR3 runs 15 residues. Losses at the gene ends were 0 bases for V and 5 bases for J; bases not matched to a gene: 8. Germline values: CDR1 GTSNPN, CDR2 SVGIG (reference sequence).

This clone came up a few times. This chain links TRBV6-1 with TRBJ1-2, with 9 bases identical to TRBD1. This CDR3 region has 15 residues. The germline CDR1 and CDR2 sequences are MNHNS and SASEGT. J gave up 0 bases and V 6 bases, and 5 bases lay outside the gene matches. CDR3 DNA: TGTGCCAGCAGCCGGGACAGGGACGCTAACTATGGCTACACCTTC. Its protein is CASSRDRDANYGYTF.

This chain connects TRBV5-6 to TRBJ2-7; 9 nucleotides align to TRBD1. With V trimmed by 1 base and J by 2 bases, 4 bases remained unmatched. Germline loops: CDR1 SGHDT, CDR2 YYEEEE. The CDR3 is made up of 15 amino acids. CDR3 DNA: TGTGCCAGCAGCTTGCACAGGGGGCGGACCTACGAGCAGTACTTC. Encoded protein: CASSLHRGRTYEQYF.

This chain links TRBV27 with TRBJ2-7, with TRBD2 identical over 14 bases. The CDR3 consists of 18 residues. Per the germline V gene, CDR1 is MNHEY and CDR2 is SMNVEV (reference sequence). V lost 2 bases, J lost 3 bases, and 9 bases stayed unmatched. CDR3 DNA: TGTGCCAGCAGTTTACGACCGACTAGCGGGAGGGCGGTCTACGAGCAGTACTTC. Translating it yields CASSLRPTSGRAVYEQYF.